This TCR beta chain was sequenced during a study of T cell responses to AZD1222 COVID-19 vaccine. Study results and limitations: Baseline serostatus was positive in only six AZD1222 recipients.

Sequencing used immunoSEQ multiplex PCR; TCRdb keeps in-frame clones, though not all of them. The sample lists 150,000 to 200,000 clones, around 86% occurring once. Of note for this clone: No antigen is known for it.

Germline values: CDR1 MNHEY, CDR2 SMNVEV (reference sequence). This CDR3 is built from 15 residues. V was pared by 0 bases and J by 2 bases, with 10 bases between. The clonotype comes from an adult in good health. Sample: peripheral blood, taken on day 0 of MenACWY control vaccination. The chain carries TRBV27 and TRBJ1-2; D uncertain. This chain's CDR3 is CASSLSPGLNYGYTF. The CDR3, as DNA: TGTGCCAGCAGTTTATCCCCTGGACTAAACTATGGCTACACCTTC.